The source of this T cell receptor beta chain is a study of blood T cell repertoires in COVID-19. For the study at large: COVID-19 samples from acute and convalescent phases originated in the United States, Italy and Spain.

Authors' methods: Estimated nucleated cell counts came from reference gene primer amplification. Data came from immunoSEQ multiplex PCR; TCRdb stores just in-frame clones and leaves some out. Clone size and V and J calls were adopted from that table, with D and trimming inferred from the DNA. The table includes more than 55,000 clones, 85% to 90% detected once. Trimming took 2 bases from V and 4 from J, leaving 5 bases between them. The germline V gene has CDR1 MNHNY and CDR2 SVGAGI (reference sequence). The CDR3 runs 13 residues. The chain links TRBV6-6 to TRBJ1-4; D remains unclear. This receptor was identified in a woman aged 55-75 years with COVID-19, enrolled during active disease. Sequenced material: peripheral blood. CDR3 sequence reads: CASSYGLNEKLFF. The CDR3 DNA reads as TGTGCCAGCAGTTACGGACTTAATGAAAAACTGTTTTTT.